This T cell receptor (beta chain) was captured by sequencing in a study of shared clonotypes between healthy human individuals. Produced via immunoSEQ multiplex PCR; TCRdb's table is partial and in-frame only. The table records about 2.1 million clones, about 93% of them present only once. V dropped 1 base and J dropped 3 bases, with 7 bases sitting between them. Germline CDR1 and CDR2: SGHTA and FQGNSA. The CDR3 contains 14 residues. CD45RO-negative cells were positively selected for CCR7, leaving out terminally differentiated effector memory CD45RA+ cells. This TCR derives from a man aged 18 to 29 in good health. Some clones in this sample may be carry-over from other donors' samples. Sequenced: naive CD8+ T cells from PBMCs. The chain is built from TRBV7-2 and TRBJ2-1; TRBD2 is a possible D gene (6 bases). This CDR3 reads CASSLGGNYNEQFF. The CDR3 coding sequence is TGTGCCAGCAGCTTAGGCGGGAACTACAATGAGCAGTTCTTC.